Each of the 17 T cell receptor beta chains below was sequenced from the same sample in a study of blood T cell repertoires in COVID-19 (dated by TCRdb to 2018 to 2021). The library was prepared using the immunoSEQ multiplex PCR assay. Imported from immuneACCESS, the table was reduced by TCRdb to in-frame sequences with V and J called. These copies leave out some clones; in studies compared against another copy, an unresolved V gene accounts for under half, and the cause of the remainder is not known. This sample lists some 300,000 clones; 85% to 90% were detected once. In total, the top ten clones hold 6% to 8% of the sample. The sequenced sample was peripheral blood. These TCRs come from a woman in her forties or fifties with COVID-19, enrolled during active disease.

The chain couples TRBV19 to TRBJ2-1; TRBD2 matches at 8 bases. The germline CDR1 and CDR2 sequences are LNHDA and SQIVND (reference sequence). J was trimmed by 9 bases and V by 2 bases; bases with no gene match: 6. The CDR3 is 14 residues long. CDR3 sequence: CASSISRGATEQFF. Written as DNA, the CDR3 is TGTGCCAGTAGTATATCGCGGGGGGCGACTGAGCAGTTCTTC.

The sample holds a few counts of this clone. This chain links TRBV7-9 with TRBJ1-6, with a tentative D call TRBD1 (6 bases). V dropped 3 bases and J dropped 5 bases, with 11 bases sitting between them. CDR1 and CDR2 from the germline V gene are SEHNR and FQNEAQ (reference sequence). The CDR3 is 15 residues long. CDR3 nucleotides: TGTGCCAGCAGCTTGGACAGAATCCATAATTCACCCCTCCACTTT. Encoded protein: CASSLDRIHNSPLHF.

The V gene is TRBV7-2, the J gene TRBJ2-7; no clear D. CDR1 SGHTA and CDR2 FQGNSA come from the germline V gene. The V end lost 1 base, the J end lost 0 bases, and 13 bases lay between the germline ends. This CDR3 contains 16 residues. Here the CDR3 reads CASSLGGPGTSYEQYF. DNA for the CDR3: TGTGCCAGCAGCTTAGGCGGCCCCGGAACCTCCTACGAGCAGTACTTC.

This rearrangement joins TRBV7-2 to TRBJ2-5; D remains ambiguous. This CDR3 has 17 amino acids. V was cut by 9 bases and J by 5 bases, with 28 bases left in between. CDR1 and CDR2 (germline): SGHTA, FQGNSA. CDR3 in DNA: TGTGCCAGTCTCCCTCGTCCGGGTGAAAACGCCCAGGAGACCCAGTACTTC. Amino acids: CASLPRPGENAQETQYF.

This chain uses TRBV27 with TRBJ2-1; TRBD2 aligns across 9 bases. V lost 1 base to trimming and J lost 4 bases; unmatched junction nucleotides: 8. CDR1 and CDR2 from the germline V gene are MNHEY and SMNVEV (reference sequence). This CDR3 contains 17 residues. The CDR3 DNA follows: TGTGCCAGCAGTTTATTCCCGGCGACTAGCGGTTACAATGAGCAGTTCTTC. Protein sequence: CASSLFPATSGYNEQFF.

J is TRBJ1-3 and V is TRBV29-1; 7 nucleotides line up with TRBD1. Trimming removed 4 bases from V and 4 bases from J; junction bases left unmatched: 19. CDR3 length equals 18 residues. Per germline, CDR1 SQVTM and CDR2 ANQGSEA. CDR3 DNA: TGCAGCGTTGCCGTGCGGGGCAAGGTAAAGGGGGCCGGAAACACCATATATTTT. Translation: CSVAVRGKVKGAGNTIYF.

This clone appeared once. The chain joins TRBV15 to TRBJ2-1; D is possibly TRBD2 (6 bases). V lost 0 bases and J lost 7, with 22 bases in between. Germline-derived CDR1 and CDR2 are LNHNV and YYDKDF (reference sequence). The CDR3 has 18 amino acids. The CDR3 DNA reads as TGTGCCACCAGCAGAGATCTAAGGAGGGATGGAGGAGGGAATGAGCAGTTCTTC. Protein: CATSRDLRRDGGGNEQFF.

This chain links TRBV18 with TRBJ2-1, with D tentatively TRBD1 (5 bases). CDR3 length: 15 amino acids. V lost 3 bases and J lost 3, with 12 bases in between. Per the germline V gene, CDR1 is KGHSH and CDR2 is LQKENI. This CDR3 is CASSPGQGNYNEQFF. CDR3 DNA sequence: TGTGCCAGCTCACCCGGACAAGGGAACTACAATGAGCAGTTCTTC. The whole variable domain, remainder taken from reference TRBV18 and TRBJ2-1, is NAGVMQNPRHLVRRRGQEARLRCSPMKGHSHVYWYRQLPEEGLKFMVYLQKENIIDESGMPKERFSAEFPKEGPSILRIQQVVRGDSAAYFCASSPGQGNYNEQFFGPGTRLTVL.

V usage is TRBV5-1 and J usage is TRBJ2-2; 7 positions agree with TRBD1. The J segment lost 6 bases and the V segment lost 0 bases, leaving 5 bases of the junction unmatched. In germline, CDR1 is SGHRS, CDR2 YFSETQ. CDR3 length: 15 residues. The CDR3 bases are TGCGCCAGCAGCTTGGACAGGGGCGTCCCCGGGGAGCTGTTTTTT. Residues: CASSLDRGVPGELFF.

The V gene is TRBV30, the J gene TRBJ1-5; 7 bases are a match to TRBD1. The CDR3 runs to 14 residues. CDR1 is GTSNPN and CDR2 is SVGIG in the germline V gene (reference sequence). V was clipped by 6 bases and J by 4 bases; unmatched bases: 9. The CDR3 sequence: CACDLQGRNQPQHF. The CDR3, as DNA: TGTGCCTGCGACCTACAGGGGCGAAATCAGCCCCAGCATTTT. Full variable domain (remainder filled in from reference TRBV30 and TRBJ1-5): SQTIHQWPATLVQPVGSPLSLECTVEGTSNPNLYWYRQAAGRGLQLLFYSVGIGQISSEVPQNLSASRPQDRQFILSSKKLLLSDSGFYLCACDLQGRNQPQHFGDGTRLSIL.

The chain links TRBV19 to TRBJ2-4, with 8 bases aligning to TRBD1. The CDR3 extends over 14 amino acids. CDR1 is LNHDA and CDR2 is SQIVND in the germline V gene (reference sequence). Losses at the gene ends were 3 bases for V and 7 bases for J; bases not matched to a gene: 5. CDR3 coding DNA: TGTGCCAGTAGTATGGCAGGGGGCTTGAACATTCAGTACTTC. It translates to CASSMAGGLNIQYF. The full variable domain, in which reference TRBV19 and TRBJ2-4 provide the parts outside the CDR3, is DGGITQSPKYLFRKEGQNVTLSCEQNLNHDAMYWYRQDPGQGLRLIYYSQIVNDFQKGDIAEGYSVSREKKESFPLTVTSAQKNPTAFYLCASSMAGGLNIQYFGAGTRLSVL.

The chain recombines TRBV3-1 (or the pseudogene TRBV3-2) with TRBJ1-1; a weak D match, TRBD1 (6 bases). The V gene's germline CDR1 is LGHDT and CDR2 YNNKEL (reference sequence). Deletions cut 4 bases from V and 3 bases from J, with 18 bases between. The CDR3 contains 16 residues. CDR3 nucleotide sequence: TGTGCCAGCAGCCCTAATCTGGGGGCTGGGGACACTGAAGCTTTCTTT. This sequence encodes CASSPNLGAGDTEAFF.

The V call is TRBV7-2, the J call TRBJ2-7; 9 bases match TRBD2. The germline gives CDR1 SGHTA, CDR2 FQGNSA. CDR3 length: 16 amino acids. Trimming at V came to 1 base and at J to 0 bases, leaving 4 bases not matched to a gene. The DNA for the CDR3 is TGTGCCAGCAGCTTAGTCGTTAGCGGGAGCTCCTACGAGCAGTACTTC. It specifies CASSLVVSGSSYEQYF.

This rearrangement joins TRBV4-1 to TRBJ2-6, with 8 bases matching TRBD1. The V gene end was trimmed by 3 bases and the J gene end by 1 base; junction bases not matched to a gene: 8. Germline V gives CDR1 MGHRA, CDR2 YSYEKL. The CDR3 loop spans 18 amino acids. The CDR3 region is CASSQWTGSLSGANVLTF. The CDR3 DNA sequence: TGCGCCAGCAGCCAGTGGACAGGGTCTTTGTCTGGGGCCAACGTCCTGACTTTC.

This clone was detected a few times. DNA for the CDR3: TGTGCCAGCAGTGAGCCCGGGGGGTACTATGGCTACACCTTC. Translating it yields CASSEPGGYYGYTF. The gene calls are TRBV2 and TRBJ1-2; a weak D match, TRBD1 (5 bases). V dropped 3 bases and J dropped 3 bases, with 11 bases sitting between them. The CDR3 covers 14 residues. Germline-derived CDR1 and CDR2 are SNHLY and FYNNEI. Looking up the rest from reference TRBV2 and TRBJ1-2 gives the full variable domain: EPEVTQTPSHQVTQMGQEVILRCVPISNHLYFYWYRQILGQKVEFLVSFYNNEISEKSEIFDDQFSVERPDGSNFTLKIRSTKLEDSAMYFCASSEPGGYYGYTFGSGTRLTVV.

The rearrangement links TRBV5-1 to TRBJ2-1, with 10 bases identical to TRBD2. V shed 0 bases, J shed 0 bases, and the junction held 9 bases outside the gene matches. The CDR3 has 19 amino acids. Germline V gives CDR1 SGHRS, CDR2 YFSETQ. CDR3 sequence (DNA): TGCGCCAGCAGCTTGGTTGGACTAGCGGAAATAAGCTCCTACAATGAGCAGTTCTTC. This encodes CASSLVGLAEISSYNEQFF.

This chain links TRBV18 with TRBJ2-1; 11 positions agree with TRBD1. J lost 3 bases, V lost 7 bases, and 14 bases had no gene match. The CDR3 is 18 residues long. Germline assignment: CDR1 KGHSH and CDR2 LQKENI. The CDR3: CASFLGGQGARDYNEQFF. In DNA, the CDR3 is TGTGCCAGCTTTCTGGGCGGACAGGGGGCGCGAGACTACAATGAGCAGTTCTTC.